This is a list of T cell receptor gamma chains from one sample in a study of gamma-delta chains in newborns, infants, children. TCRdb reanalyzed the reads using CATT. This sample carries 2,000 to 2,500 gamma-chain clones, 30% of them seen once, and the ten largest clones take over 35%. Sequencing was performed on blood. The receptors were gathered from a child who was a newborn, infant or young child, either healthy, febrile or measles-vaccinated (not recorded which). Both conserved end residues are part of each CDR3. A row's size may be missing; if present it is once, few, many or a size class.

- TRGJP TRGV9 CALWEFERELGKKIKVF TGTGCCTTGTGGGAGTTCGAACGAGAGTTGGGCAAAAAAATCAAGGTATTT
- TRGJ1/TRGJ2 TRGV2 CATWDGPSRYYKKLF TGTGCCACCTGGGACGGGCCGAGTCGGTATTATAAGAAACTCTTT
few TRGJ1/TRGJ2 TRGV9 CALWEVKGKKLF TGTGCCTTGTGGGAGGTAAAGGGTAAGAAACTCTTT
few TRGJP TRGV9 CALWEGKLGKKIKVF TGTGCCTTGTGGGAGGGTAAGTTGGGCAAAAAAATCAAGGTATTT
- TRGJ1/TRGJ2 TRGV9 CALWEGNKKLF TGTGCCTTGTGGGAGGGGAATAAGAAACTCTTT
- TRGJP1 TRGV8 CATWDTGWFKIF TGTGCCACCTGGGATACTGGTTGGTTCAAGATATTT
- TRGJP TRGV9 CALWEVRGQELGKKIKVF TGTGCCTTGTGGGAGGTGCGTGGACAAGAGTTGGGCAAAAAAATCAAGGTATTT
- TRGJ1/TRGJ2 TRGV9 CALWEAQSGVRYKKLF TGTGCCTTGTGGGAGGCCCAATCTGGGGTTAGATATAAGAAACTCTTT
few TRGJP TRGV9 CALWEPTLQELGKKIKVF TGTGCCTTGTGGGAGCCTACCCTTCAAGAGTTGGGCAAAAAAATCAAGGTATTT
- TRGJ1/TRGJ2 TRGV9 CALWSVYKKLF TGTGCCTTGTGGAGTGTTTATAAGAAACTCTTT
- TRGJP TRGV9 CALWTPRGLGKKIKVF TGTGCCTTGTGGACCCCGAGGGGGTTGGGCAAAAAAATCAAGGTATTT
- TRGJP TRGV9 CALWEVLIGKELGKKIKVF TGTGCCTTGTGGGAGGTGTTGATTGGGAAAGAGTTGGGCAAAAAAATCAAGGTATTT
few TRGJ1/TRGJ2 TRGV9 CALWELRKKLF TGTGCCTTGTGGGAGTTGAGAAAGAAACTCTTT
- TRGJP TRGV9 CALWEALLGKKIKVF TGTGCCTTGTGGGAGGCGTTGTTGGGCAAAAAAATCAAGGTATTT
few TRGJP TRGV9 CALWEVSEELGKKIKVF TGTGCCTTGTGGGAGGTCTCGGAAGAGTTGGGCAAAAAAATCAAGGTATTT
- TRGJP TRGV9 CALWEYLQELGKKIKVF TGTGCCTTGTGGGAGTATTTACAAGAGTTGGGCAAAAAAATCAAGGTATTT
- TRGJP TRGV9 CALWEVRPRELGKKIKVF TGTGCCTTGTGGGAGGTGCGCCCAAGAGAGTTGGGCAAAAAAATCAAGGTATTT
- TRGJP1 TRGV4 CATWDGTGWFKIF TGTGCCACCTGGGATGGAACTGGTTGGTTCAAGATATTT
few TRGJP TRGV9 CALWEVLQELGKKIKVF TGTGCCTTGTGGGAGGTGCTGCAAGAGTTGGGCAAAAAAATCAAGGTATTT
- TRGJ1/TRGJ2 TRGV9 CALWEVYPSYKKLF TGTGCCTTGTGGGAGGTCTACCCCTCCTATAAGAAACTCTTT
- TRGJP TRGV9 CALWEDYAELGKKIKVF TGTGCCTTGTGGGAGGACTATGCTGAGTTGGGCAAAAAAATCAAGGTATTT
few TRGJ1/TRGJ2 TRGV5 CATWDSPSPYYKKLF TGTGCCACCTGGGACAGCCCCTCCCCCTATTATAAGAAACTCTTT
- TRGJP TRGV9 CALWESLDELGKKIKVF TGTGCCTTGTGGGAATCTTTGGATGAGTTGGGCAAAAAAATCAAGGTATTT
few TRGJ1/TRGJ2 TRGV9 CALWEVQGYKKLF TGTGCCTTGTGGGAGGTGCAGGGGTATAAGAAACTCTTT
- TRGJP TRGV9 CALWEVQVELGKKIKVF TGTGCCTTGTGGGAGGTGCAAGTAGAGTTGGGCAAAAAAATCAAGGTATTT
medium-sized TRGJP TRGV9 CALWEVRQELGKKIKVF TGTGCCTTGTGGGAGGTGCGGCAAGAGTTGGGCAAAAAAATCAAGGTATTT
few TRGJ1/TRGJ2 TRGV9 CALWEVGYKKLF TGTGCCTTGTGGGAGGTGGGTTATAAGAAACTCTTT
- TRGJ1/TRGJ2 TRGV3 CATWDRPGYKKLF TGTGCCACCTGGGACAGGCCCGGCTATAAGAAACTCTTT
- TRGJP TRGV9 CALWEQQELGKKIKVF TGTGCCTTGTGGGAACAGCAAGAGTTGGGCAAAAAAATCAAGGTATTT
- TRGJP TRGV9 CALWEPLQELGKKIKVF TGTGCCTTGTGGGAGCCCTTGCAAGAGTTGGGCAAAAAAATCAAGGTATTT
- TRGJ1/TRGJ2 TRGV4 CATWDGLGYYKKLF TGTGCCACCTGGGATGGGCTGGGATATTATAAGAAACTCTTT
- TRGJ1/TRGJ2 TRGV5 CATWDRLYYKKLF TGTGCCACCTGGGACAGGCTTTATTATAAGAAACTTTTT
- TRGJP TRGV9 CALWEVYQELGKKIKVF TGTGCCTTGTGGGAGGTTTATCAAGAGTTGGGCAAAAAAATCAAGGTATTT
few TRGJP TRGV9 CALWAELGKKIKVF TGTGCCTTGTGGGCAGAGTTGGGCAAAAAAATCAAGGTATTT
- TRGJ1/TRGJ2 TRGV5 CATWDKDRYKKLF TGTGCCACCTGGGACAAGGATAGGTATAAGAAACTCTTT
- TRGJ1/TRGJ2 TRGV4 CATWDGPLKLF TGTGCCACCTGGGATGGGCCCCTAAAACTCTTT
- TRGJP TRGV9 CALWEVLGQELGKKIKVF TGTGCCTTGTGGGAGGTGCTAGGGCAAGAGTTGGGCAAAAAAATCAAGGTATTT
few TRGJP TRGV9 CALWEVSELGKKIKVF TGTGCCTTGTGGGAGGTTTCAGAGTTGGGCAAAAAAATCAAGGTATTT
- TRGJ1/TRGJ2 TRGV5 CATWDILTSYYKKLF TGTGCCACCTGGGACATCCTCACATCTTATTATAAGAAACTCTTT
few TRGJP TRGV9 CALWEGTQELGKKIKVF TGTGCCTTGTGGGAGGGGACACAAGAGTTGGGCAAAAAAATCAAGGTATTT
- TRGJ1/TRGJ2 TRGV9 CALWEVRGYKKLF TGTGCCTTGTGGGAGGTGCGGGGTTATAAGAAACTCTTT
- TRGJ1/TRGJ2 TRGV2 CATWDRGGKKLF TGTGCCACCTGGGATCGGGGGGGTAAGAAACTCTTT
large TRGJP TRGV9 CALWEVKELGKKIKVF TGTGCCTTGTGGGAGGTAAAAGAGTTGGGCAAAAAAATCAAGGTATTT
few TRGJ1/TRGJ2 TRGV3 CATWDKPLYYKKLF TGTGCCACCTGGGACAAACCACTTTATTATAAGAAACTCTTT
- TRGJP1 TRGV4 CATWDGTGWFKIF TGTGCCACCTGGGACGGAACTGGTTGGTTCAAGATATTT
- TRGJP TRGV9 CALWEVSTELGKKIKVF TGTGCCTTGTGGGAGGTGTCTACGGAGTTGGGCAAAAAAATCAAGGTATTT
medium-sized TRGJ1/TRGJ2 TRGV2 CATWDCEKLF TGTGCCACCTGGGACTGTGAGAAACTCTTT
- TRGJP TRGV9 CALWDKLGKKIKVF TGTGCCTTGTGGGACAAGTTGGGCAAAAAAATCAAGGTATTT
few TRGJ1/TRGJ2 TRGV8 CATWDTKKLF TGTGCCACCTGGGATACTAAGAAACTCTTT
- TRGJ1/TRGJ2 TRGV8 CATWDRVPYKKLF TGTGCCACCTGGGATCGAGTCCCTTATAAGAAACTCTTT